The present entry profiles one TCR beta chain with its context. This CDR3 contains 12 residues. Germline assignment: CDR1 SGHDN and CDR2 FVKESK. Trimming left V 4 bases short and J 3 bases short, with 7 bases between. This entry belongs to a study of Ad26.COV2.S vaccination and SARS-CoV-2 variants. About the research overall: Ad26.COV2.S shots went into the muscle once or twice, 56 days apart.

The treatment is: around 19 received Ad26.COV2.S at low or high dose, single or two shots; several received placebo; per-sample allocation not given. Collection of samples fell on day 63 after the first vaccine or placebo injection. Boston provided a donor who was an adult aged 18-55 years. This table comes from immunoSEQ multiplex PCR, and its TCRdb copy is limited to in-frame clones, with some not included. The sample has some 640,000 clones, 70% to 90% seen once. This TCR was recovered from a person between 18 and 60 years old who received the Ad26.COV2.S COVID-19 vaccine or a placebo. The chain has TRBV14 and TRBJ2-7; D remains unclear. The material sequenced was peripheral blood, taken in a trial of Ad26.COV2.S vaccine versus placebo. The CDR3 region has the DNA TGTGCCAGCAGCCCTACGGACTACGAGCAGTACTTC. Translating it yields CASSPTDYEQYF.